The entry that follows covers one TCR beta chain sequence. This sample was included in a study of blood T cell repertoires in COVID-19. At the level of the study: Acute and convalescent COVID-19 samples came from the United States, Italy and Spain. T cells, B-cell-depleted T cells, or PBMCs supplied cDNA or gDNA.

Per the original methods: The authors estimated nucleated cell counts from reference gene primer amplification. Profiled with immunoSEQ multiplex PCR; TCRdb holds only in-frame clones, not every one. That table gives V, J and clone size, and the DNA gave D and trimming. The repertoire holds under 300,000 clones, with roughly nine tenths as singletons. Looked up from germline, CDR1 is SEHNR and CDR2 is FQNEAQ (reference sequence). V dropped 5 bases and J dropped 1; count of bases not matched to a gene: 6. CDR3 length equals 16 residues. This chain links TRBV7-9 with TRBJ2-5, with TRBD2 matching over 11 bases. The source is a woman aged 25 to 39 with acute COVID-19. Sequencing was carried out using PBMCs or T cells enriched from blood (not recorded which). The CDR3 here is CASSPLLAGGQETQYF. The DNA for the CDR3 is TGTGCCAGCAGCCCTCTCCTAGCGGGGGGCCAAGAGACCCAGTACTTC.